Each of the 29 T cell receptor beta chains below was sequenced from the same sample in a study of tumor-infiltrating lymphocytes in primary liver carcinoma. Making TCR beta cDNA involved approximately 0.5 ug total RNA and a constant-region primer. Employing slightly modified ARM-PCR, three nested multiplex PCR rounds were run, and these gave rise to the TCR beta libraries. Use of TRBV1-TRBV30 forward primers with a C-beta reverse primer characterized the first two PCR rounds, which lasted roughly 9 cycles each. TCRdb passed the multiplex PCR reads through MiXCR, listing each CDR3 protein once. The data contain 50,000 to 70,000 distinct CDR3 sequences, about two thirds of them singletons. Bulk tissue was left unsorted, and RNA and DNA were co-extracted from about 20-30 mg of it. Sequenced sample: liver tumor tissue from sampling region 2. Subset specified: tumor region T2, inferior pole. These receptors originate from a man aged 35-49 years with primary liver carcinoma and hepatitis B virus infection.

With regard to this clonotype: At one of its ends the junction is not consistent with the germline gene, which may arise from a read error. The rearrangement links TRBV4-3 to TRBJ2-3; TRBD2 agrees at 8 bases. Germline CDR1 is LGHNA and CDR2 is YSLEER. The CDR3 runs 16 residues. The CDR3: CATSQELSGGPDMQYF. DNA for the CDR3: TGCGCCACCAGCCAAGAGCTAAGCGGGGGACCAGATATGCAGTATTTT.

This clonotype has a single count. This chain uses TRBV6-5 with TRBJ1-6; 8 nucleotides agree with TRBD1. J gave up 9 bases and V 7 bases, and 11 bases lay outside the gene matches. Germline assignment: CDR1 MNHEY and CDR2 SVGAGI. The CDR3 has 15 amino acids. The CDR3 DNA follows: TGTGCCAGCAAGCACAGGGGGGTGAATAGTTCACCCCTCCACTTT. This encodes CASKHRGVNSSPLHF.

For this clonotype: The junction shows a germline mismatch at one end, possibly a read error. V is TRBV11-2 and J is TRBJ2-5, with D maybe TRBD1 (5 bases). Germline V gives CDR1 SGHAT, CDR2 FQNNGV. The CDR3 consists of 16 residues. CDR3 region: CASSLGALEGQETRCF. The CDR3 nucleotides read TGTGCCAGCAGCTTAGGGGCCTTGGAAGGACAAGAGACCCGGTGCTTC.

As regards this clonotype: The conserved phenylalanine or tryptophan is not found at the CDR3 terminus, so this likely reflects a read error. The chain joins TRBV6-1 to TRBJ1-2; D not certain. Germline V lookup: CDR1 MNHNS, CDR2 SASEGT. V lost 2 bases to trimming and J lost 0 bases, with 4 bases between them. The CDR3 loop spans 13 amino acids. The CDR3 DNA sequence: TGTGCCAGCAGTGAATATGCTAACTATGGCTACACCCTC. Translated, it gives CASSEYANYGYTL.

The chain recombines TRBV11-1 with TRBJ2-7, with D possibly matching TRBD2 (6 bases). V was cut by 5 bases and J by 11 bases, with 28 bases left in between. CDR3 size: 16 residues. Germline V lookup: CDR1 SGHAT, CDR2 FQDESV (reference sequence). CDR3 bases: TGTGCCAGCAGCCTGTGCGTCAGGGTGTTCCTGGGGGAGGAGTACTTC. The encoded protein is CASSLCVRVFLGEEYF. Variable domain in full (rest from reference TRBV11-1 and TRBJ2-7): EAEVAQSPRYKITEKSQAVAFWCDPISGHATLYWYRQILGQGPELLVQFQDESVVDDSQLPKDRFSAERLKGVDSTLKIQPAELGDSAMYLCASSLCVRVFLGEEYFGPGTRLTVT.

As concerns this clonotype: Relative to the germline gene, one junction end is altered; a read error may explain this. V and J are TRBV29-1 and TRBJ1-5; possibly TRBD1 for D (5 bases). The CDR3 is made up of 12 amino acids. Germline loops: CDR1 SQVTM, CDR2 ANQGSEA. CDR3 loop: CRVVQGNQPQHF. CDR3 coding DNA: TGCAGGGTTGTACAGGGCAATCAGCCCCAGCATTTT.

This clonotype turned up a few times. A read error may be the cause here, since a much bigger clone is one base away. The chain carries TRBV25-1 and TRBJ1-6; D is undetermined. Germline V gene sequence: CDR1 MGHDK, CDR2 SYGVNS. The CDR3 covers 15 residues. The CDR3 DNA follows: TGTGCCAGCAGTGATCGAGGCATCTATAATTCATCCCTCCACTTT. Protein product: CASSDRGIYNSSLHF.

On this clonotype: At one end, the junction sequence differs from germline, possibly due to a read error. V usage is TRBV14 and J usage is TRBJ2-1; TRBD2 matches 9 bases. The germline CDR1 and CDR2 sequences are SGHDN and FVKESK. The CDR3 has 15 amino acids. CDR3 sequence reads: CPSSQFLAGNNEQFF. CDR3 DNA: TGTCCCAGTAGCCAGTTCCTAGCGGGAAACAATGAGCAGTTCTTC.

As regards this clonotype: Here the CDR3 omits its conserved ending phenylalanine or tryptophan, so a read error is the likely source. The limits of the CDR3 on the DNA are not certain, so only TCRdb's listed CDR3 is given. The genes are TRBV6-5 and TRBJ1-5. Germline loops: CDR1 MNHEY, CDR2 SVGAGI. The CDR3 comprises 11 residues, both ends counted. CDR3 protein: CASSYGGAHHY.

At least ten counts were recorded for this clonotype. J is TRBJ1-1 and V is TRBV28; D possibly corresponds to TRBD1 (5 bases). CDR1 and CDR2 (germline): MDHEN, SYDVKM. Trimming removed 1 base at V and 1 base at J, with 7 bases between. This CDR3 region has 14 residues. CDR3 loop: CASSLSGGNTEAFF. The DNA for the CDR3 is TGTGCCAGCAGTTTATCTGGGGGGAACACTGAAGCTTTCTTT.

J is TRBJ2-1 and V is TRBV6-6; TRBD2 agrees at 8 bases. J was trimmed by 0 bases and V by 5 bases; bases with no gene match: 9. CDR3 size: 17 residues. Germline-derived CDR1 and CDR2 are MNHNY and SVGAGI (reference sequence). CDR3: CASSPWTSRVSYNEQFF. In DNA form, the CDR3 reads TGTGCCAGCAGTCCCTGGACTAGCCGGGTCTCCTACAATGAGCAGTTCTTC.

This clonotype was detected ten times or more. This chain uses TRBV14 with TRBJ2-1; D gene ambiguous. Germline-derived CDR1 and CDR2 are SGHDN and FVKESK. This CDR3 has 13 residues. Trimming took 0 bases from V and 10 from J, leaving 10 bases between them. This CDR3 is CASSQDRVREQFF. The DNA for the CDR3 is TGTGCCAGCAGCCAAGATCGGGTCAGGGAGCAGTTCTTC.

This clonotype has more than one count but fewer than ten. The junction departs from the called germline gene at one end, perhaps through a read error. This rearrangement joins TRBV11-2 to TRBJ2-2, with D tentatively TRBD2 (6 bases). The CDR3 contains 16 residues. Germline V gene lookup returns CDR1 SGHAT and CDR2 FQNNGV. In DNA form, the CDR3 reads TGTGCCAGCAGCTTAGTGGCGCTGGCGGGAACCGGGGAGCTGCTTTTT. As protein: CASSLVALAGTGELLF.

This clonotype was seen a single time. A read error may account for a junction end that differs from germline. The chain joins TRBV6-6 to TRBJ2-1, with TRBD1 matching over 7 bases. Germline V gene sequence: CDR1 MNHNY, CDR2 SVGAGI (reference sequence). There are 17 residues in the CDR3. In DNA form, the CDR3 reads TGTACCAGCAGTTACTCTATGGGACAGCGTATACACAATGAGCAGTTCTTC. It is translated as CTSSYSMGQRIHNEQFF.

V is TRBV6-1 and J is TRBJ2-1; D not resolved. The CDR3 contains 13 residues. Germline V gene sequence: CDR1 MNHNS, CDR2 SASEGT. Trimming removed 7 bases at V and 5 bases at J, with 12 bases between. The CDR3 here is CASNELKNNEQFF. The CDR3 DNA sequence: TGTGCCAGCAATGAGCTGAAAAACAATGAGCAGTTCTTC.

This clonotype was detected many times. V gene TRBV4-2 combines with J gene TRBJ1-4; TRBD1 might be the D (5 bases). Trimming removed 0 bases from V and 0 bases from J, with 20 bases in between. The CDR3 sequence is 20 residues long. Germline V CDR1 and CDR2: LGHNA, YNFKEQ. The CDR3 region is CASSQEFRGKGSATNEKLFF. The CDR3 DNA is TGTGCCAGCAGCCAAGAGTTTCGGGGAAAGGGGTCTGCAACTAATGAAAAACTGTTTTTT.

This clonotype has more than one count but fewer than ten. The chain is built from TRBV28 and TRBJ2-6, with unresolved D. The V gene's germline CDR1 is MDHEN and CDR2 SYDVKM. The CDR3 loop spans 13 amino acids. CDR3: CASSASGANVLTF. For the CDR3, the DNA is TGTGCTAGCTCCGCCTCTGGGGCCAACGTCCTGACTTTC. Filled out from reference TRBV28 and TRBJ2-6, the complete variable domain reads DVKVTQSSRYLVKRTGEKVFLECVQDMDHENMFWYRQDPGLGLRLIYFSYDVKMKEKGDIPEGYSVSREKKERFSLILESASTNQTSMYLCASSASGANVLTFGAGSRLTVL.

As regards this clonotype: A junction end diverges from the germline sequence, so it may reflect a read error. The V call is TRBV7-8, the J call TRBJ2-5; no firm D call. CDR3 length equals 13 residues. In germline, CDR1 is SGHVS, CDR2 FQNEAQ. Written as DNA, the CDR3 is TGTGCCAGCATCTTAGTGGTACAAGAAACCCAGTACTTC. Encoded protein: CASILVVQETQYF.

This clonotype is a singleton in its sample. The chain combines TRBV4-2 with TRBJ2-7, with 10 bases lining up with TRBD2. This CDR3 region has 17 residues. Germline CDR1 and CDR2: LGHNA and YNFKEQ. The junction had 13 bases not matched to a gene; V was cut back by 1 base and J by 7 bases. The CDR3 spells CASSQAASGRCIHEQYF. DNA of the CDR3: TGTGCCAGCAGCCAAGCGGCTAGCGGGAGATGTATCCATGAGCAGTACTTC.

This clonotype was recorded a few times. The rearrangement uses TRBV4-2 and TRBJ2-1; no reliable D call. Germline CDR1 is LGHNA and CDR2 is YNFKEQ. The CDR3 sequence is 13 residues long. V gave up 0 bases and J gave up 5 bases, with 5 bases separating them. CDR3 amino acids: CASSQDTNNEQFF. DNA of the CDR3: TGTGCCAGCAGCCAAGATACAAACAATGAGCAGTTCTTC.

This clonotype was counted between two and nine times. The germline gene is not matched at one end of the junction; a read error may be the cause. The V and J genes are TRBV29-1 and TRBJ2-1; 7 bases are a match to TRBD1. Looked up from germline, CDR1 is SQVTM and CDR2 is ANQGSEA. The CDR3 loop spans 14 amino acids. The CDR3 DNA reads as TGCTGCGTCGTCAGGGGGAACTCTTACGATGAGCAGTTCTTC. Translating it yields CCVVRGNSYDEQFF.

Only one count was recorded for this clonotype. The chain uses TRBV29-1 and TRBJ1-5; tentative D call: TRBD1 (5 bases). Germline CDR1 SQVTM, CDR2 ANQGSEA. The CDR3 contains 14 residues. CDR3: CRVGAGGFNQPQHF. The CDR3 coding sequence is TGCAGGGTGGGAGCTGGGGGTTTCAATCAGCCCCAGCATTTT.

As concerns this clonotype: One end of the junction fails to match germline, which may point to a read error. This rearrangement joins TRBV6-1 to TRBJ2-3; 7 bases agree with TRBD2. Germline V CDR1 and CDR2: MNHNS, SASEGT. CDR3 length: 14 residues. The CDR3: CTSSEGLGPDTQYF. Written as DNA, the CDR3 is TGTACCAGCAGTGAAGGACTAGGGCCAGATACGCAGTATTTT.

As concerns this clonotype: Sequence at one end of the junction differs from germline and may be a read error. V is TRBV5-1 and J is TRBJ1-4; D is undetermined. Per the germline V gene, CDR1 is SGHRS and CDR2 is YFSETQ. The CDR3 is made up of 14 amino acids. The CDR3 coding sequence is TGCGCCAGCAGCTCGCAAGGGAGCGGGGAAAAACAGTTTTTT. This sequence encodes CASSSQGSGEKQFF.

This rearrangement joins TRBV14 to TRBJ2-7; D possibly matches TRBD1 or TRBD2 (6 bases each). CDR1 SGHDN and CDR2 FVKESK come from the germline V gene. V lost 9 bases to trimming and J lost 6 bases, with 18 bases between them. The CDR3 length is 13 residues. The CDR3 DNA is TGTGCCAGAAGCAGAACAGGGACTGGCGAGCAGTACTTC. Amino acids: CARSRTGTGEQYF.

Remarks on this clonotype: An end of the junction differs from the germline gene, which may be a read error. The chain employs TRBV5-1 and TRBJ1-2; D is ambiguous. CDR1 and CDR2 from the germline V gene are SGHRS and YFSETQ. The CDR3 is 13 residues long. CDR3 sequence (DNA): TGCGCCAGCAGTTCGACCAACGCCATTGGCTACGCCTTC. Its translation: CASSSTNAIGYAF.

The CDR3 DNA reads TGTGCCAGCAGCATTACAGGATGGTACGAGCAGTACTTC. Translation gives CASSITGWYEQYF. The rearrangement uses TRBV6-2 or TRBV6-3 and TRBJ2-7; D is possibly TRBD1 (5 bases). The CDR3 spans 13 residues. CDR1 is MNHEY and CDR2 is SVGEGT in the germline V gene. Trimming removed 6 bases from V and 4 bases from J, with 13 bases in between.

On this clonotype: An end of the junction does not agree with germline; a read error may underlie this. The chain recombines TRBV12-3 or TRBV12-4 with TRBJ2-1, with a tentative D call TRBD2 (5 bases). The CDR3 is 15 residues long. The CDR3 reads CASSRGGGSCNEQFF. CDR3 in DNA: TGTGCCAGCAGCCGCGGAGGTGGATCCTGCAATGAGCAGTTCTTC.

About this clonotype: Relative to the germline gene, one junction end is altered; a read error may explain this. The chain has TRBV11-2 and TRBJ2-3; 11 positions agree with TRBD2. The CDR3 consists of 17 residues. The germline CDR1 and CDR2 sequences are SGHAT and FQNNGV. In nucleotides, the CDR3 is TGTGGCGGCAGCCTGCCGACTAGCGGGAAGCCCACAGATACGCGGTATTTT. Its protein product is CGGSLPTSGKPTDTRYF.